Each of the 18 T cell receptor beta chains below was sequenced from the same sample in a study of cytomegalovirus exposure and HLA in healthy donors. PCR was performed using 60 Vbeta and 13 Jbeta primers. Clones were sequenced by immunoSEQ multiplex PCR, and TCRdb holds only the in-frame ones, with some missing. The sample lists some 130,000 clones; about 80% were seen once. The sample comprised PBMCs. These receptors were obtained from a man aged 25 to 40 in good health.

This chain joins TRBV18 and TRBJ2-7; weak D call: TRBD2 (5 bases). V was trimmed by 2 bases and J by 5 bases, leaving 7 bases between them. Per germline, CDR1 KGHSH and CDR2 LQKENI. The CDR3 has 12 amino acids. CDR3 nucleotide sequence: TGTGCCAGCTCACCAGAGGGTAACGAGCAGTACTTC. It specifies CASSPEGNEQYF.

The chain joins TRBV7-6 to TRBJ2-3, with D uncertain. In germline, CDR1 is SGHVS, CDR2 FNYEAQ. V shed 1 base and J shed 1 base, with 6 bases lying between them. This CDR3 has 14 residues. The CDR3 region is CASSLDTRTDTQYF. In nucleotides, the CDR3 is TGTGCCAGCAGCTTAGACACCCGCACAGATACGCAGTATTTT.

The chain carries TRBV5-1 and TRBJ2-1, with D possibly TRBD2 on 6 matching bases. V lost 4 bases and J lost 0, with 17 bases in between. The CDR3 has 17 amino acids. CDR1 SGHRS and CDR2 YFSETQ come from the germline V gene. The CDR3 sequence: CASSPLGGFSSYNEQFF. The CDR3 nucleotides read TGCGCCAGCAGCCCCCTGGGGGGATTCAGCTCCTACAATGAGCAGTTCTTC.

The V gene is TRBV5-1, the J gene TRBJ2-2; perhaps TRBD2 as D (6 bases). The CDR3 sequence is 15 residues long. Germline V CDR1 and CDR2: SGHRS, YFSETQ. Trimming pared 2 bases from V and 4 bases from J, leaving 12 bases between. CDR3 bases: TGCGCCAGCAGCTTTCGGGAGAGTCGCACCGGGGAGCTGTTTTTT. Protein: CASSFRESRTGELFF.

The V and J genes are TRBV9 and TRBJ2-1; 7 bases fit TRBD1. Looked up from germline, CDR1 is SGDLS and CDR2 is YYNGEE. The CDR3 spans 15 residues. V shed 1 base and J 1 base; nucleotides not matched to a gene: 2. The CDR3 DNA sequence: TGTGCCAGCAGCGTACAGGGGGAGTCCTACAATGAGCAGTTCTTC. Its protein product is CASSVQGESYNEQFF.

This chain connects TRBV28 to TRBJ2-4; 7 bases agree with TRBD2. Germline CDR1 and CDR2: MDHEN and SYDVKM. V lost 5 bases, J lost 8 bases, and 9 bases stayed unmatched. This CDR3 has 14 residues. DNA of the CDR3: TGTGCCAGCAGTCTCCCCTGGACTAGTGACATTCAGTACTTC. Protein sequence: CASSLPWTSDIQYF.

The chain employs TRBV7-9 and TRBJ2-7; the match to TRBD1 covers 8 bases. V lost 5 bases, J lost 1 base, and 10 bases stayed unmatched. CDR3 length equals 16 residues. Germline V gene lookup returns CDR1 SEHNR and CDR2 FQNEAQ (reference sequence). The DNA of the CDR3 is TGTGCCAGCAGCACAGAGACAGGGGTCATTTCCTACGAGCAGTACTTC. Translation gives CASSTETGVISYEQYF.

The CDR3 DNA sequence: TGTGCCAGCGGACCATCACTAGCGGGGCCATCCAATGAGCAGTTCTTC. Encoded protein: CASGPSLAGPSNEQFF. The chain has TRBV6-6 and TRBJ2-1; 10 nucleotides match TRBD2. This CDR3 region has 16 residues. Trimming cost V 8 bases and J 6 bases; bases outside gene matches: 13. Germline CDR1 MNHNY, CDR2 SVGAGI (reference sequence).

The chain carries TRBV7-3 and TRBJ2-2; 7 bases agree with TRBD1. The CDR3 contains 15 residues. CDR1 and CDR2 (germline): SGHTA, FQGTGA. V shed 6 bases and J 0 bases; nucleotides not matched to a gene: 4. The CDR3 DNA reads TGTGCCAGCAGGACGGGACAGACGAACACCGGGGAGCTGTTTTTT. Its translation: CASRTGQTNTGELFF.

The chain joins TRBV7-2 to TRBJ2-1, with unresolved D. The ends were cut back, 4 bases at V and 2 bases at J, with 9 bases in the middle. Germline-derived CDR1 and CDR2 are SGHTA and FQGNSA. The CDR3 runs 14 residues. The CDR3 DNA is TGTGCCAGCAGCTACACGTCGCCCTACAATGAGCAGTTCTTC. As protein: CASSYTSPYNEQFF.

The CDR3 reads CASSPYYSNQPQHF. For the CDR3, the DNA is TGTGCCAGCAGCCCTTATTATAGCAATCAGCCCCAGCATTTT. The V call is TRBV6-5, the J call TRBJ1-5; D ambiguous. V dropped 6 bases and J dropped 0 bases, with 9 bases sitting between them. This CDR3 is 14 amino acids long. The germline gives CDR1 MNHEY, CDR2 SVGAGI.

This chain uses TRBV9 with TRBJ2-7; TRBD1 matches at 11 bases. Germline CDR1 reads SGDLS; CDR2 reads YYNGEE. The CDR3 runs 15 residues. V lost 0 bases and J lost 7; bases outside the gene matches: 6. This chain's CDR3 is CASSVAGTGGYEQYF. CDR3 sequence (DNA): TGTGCCAGCAGCGTAGCCGGGACAGGGGGTTATGAGCAGTACTTC.

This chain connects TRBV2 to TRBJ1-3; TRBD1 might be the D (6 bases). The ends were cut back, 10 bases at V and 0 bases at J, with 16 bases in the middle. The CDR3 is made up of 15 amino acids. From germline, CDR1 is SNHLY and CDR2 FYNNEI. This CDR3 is CATRGGEGSGNTIYF. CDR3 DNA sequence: TGTGCCACGAGGGGGGGCGAAGGCTCTGGAAACACCATATATTTT. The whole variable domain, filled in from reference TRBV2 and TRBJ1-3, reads EPEVTQTPSHQVTQMGQEVILRCVPISNHLYFYWYRQILGQKVEFLVSFYNNEISEKSEIFDDQFSVERPDGSNFTLKIRSTKLEDSAMYFCATRGGEGSGNTIYFGEGSWLTVV.

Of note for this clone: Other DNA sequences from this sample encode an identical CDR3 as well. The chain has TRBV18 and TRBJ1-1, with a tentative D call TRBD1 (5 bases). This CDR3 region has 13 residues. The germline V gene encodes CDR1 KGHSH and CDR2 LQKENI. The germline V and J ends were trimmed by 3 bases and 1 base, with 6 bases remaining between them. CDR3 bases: TGTGCCAGCTCACCCGGACAGAACACTGAAGCTTTCTTT. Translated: CASSPGQNTEAFF.

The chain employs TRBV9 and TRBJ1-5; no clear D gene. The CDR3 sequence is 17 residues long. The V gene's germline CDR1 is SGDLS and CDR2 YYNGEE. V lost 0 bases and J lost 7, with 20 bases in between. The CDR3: CASSVGANPTIAQPQHF. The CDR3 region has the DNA TGTGCCAGCAGCGTAGGGGCAAATCCCACAATCGCACAGCCCCAGCATTTT.

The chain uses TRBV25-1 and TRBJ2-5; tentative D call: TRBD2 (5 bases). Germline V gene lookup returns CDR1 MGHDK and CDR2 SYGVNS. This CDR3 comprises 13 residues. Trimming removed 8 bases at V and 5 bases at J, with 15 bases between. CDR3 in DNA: TGTGCCAGCCTACCGTCGGGGTTCGAGACCCAGTACTTC. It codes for CASLPSGFETQYF.

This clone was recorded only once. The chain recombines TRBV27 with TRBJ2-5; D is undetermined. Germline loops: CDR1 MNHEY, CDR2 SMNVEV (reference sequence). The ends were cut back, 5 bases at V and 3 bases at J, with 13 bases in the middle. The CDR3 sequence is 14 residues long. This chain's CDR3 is CASSAILEKETQYF. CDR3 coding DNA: TGTGCCAGCAGTGCGATCCTAGAGAAAGAGACCCAGTACTTC.

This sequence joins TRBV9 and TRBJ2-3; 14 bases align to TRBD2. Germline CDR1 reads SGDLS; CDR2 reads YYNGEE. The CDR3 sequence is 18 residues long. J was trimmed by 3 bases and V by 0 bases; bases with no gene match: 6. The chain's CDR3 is CASSVEGLAGVRTDTQYF. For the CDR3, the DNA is TGTGCCAGCAGCGTAGAGGGACTAGCGGGAGTTAGAACAGATACGCAGTATTTT.